Listed below are T cell receptor beta chains from one sample, sequenced in a study of response to subunit inactivated influenza vaccine. TCRdb re-called the RT-PCR reads through MiXCR, storing one row per CDR3 protein. The sample consists of 650,000 to 850,000 distinct CDR3 sequences, about 15% of them appearing once. The sample was PBMCs from blood, taken around 15 days before vaccination. These receptors came from a man in his fifties or sixties who received an inactivated influenza vaccine. The CDR3 runs from the conserved cysteine through the conserved F or W. The D gene is left open where the match is weak. Only part of the rows carry a size: once, few, many, or a class if the clone is expanded.

D	J	V	size	CDR3	DNA
NA	TRBJ1-6	TRBV7-2	NA	CASSPLPSYNSPLHF	TGTGCCAGCAGCCCCCTTCCCTCCTATAATTCACCCCTCCACTTT
TRBD2	TRBJ2-7	TRBV10-3	few	CAISESIAGGAGIFEQYF	TGTGCCATCAGTGAGTCAATAGCGGGAGGGGCCGGAATTTTCGAGCAGTACTTC
NA	TRBJ1-2	TRBV3-1	few	CASKGQAGYGYTF	TGTGCCAGTAAGGGGCAGGCTGGCTATGGCTACACCTTC
TRBD2	TRBJ2-1	TRBV2	NA	CASMGLAGIYNNEQFF	TGTGCCAGCATGGGGCTAGCGGGCATATATAACAATGAGCAGTTCTTC
TRBD1	TRBJ2-7	TRBV5-6	NA	CASSPAYRGNSYEQYF	TGTGCCAGCAGCCCCGCGTACAGGGGGAATTCCTACGAGCAGTACTTC
NA	TRBJ2-7	TRBV9	few	CASSVEPVTYEQYF	TGTGCCAGCAGCGTAGAGCCCGTCACCTACGAGCAGTACTTC
NA	TRBJ1-3	TRBV3-1	NA	CASSHGGRGNTIYF	TGTGCCAGCAGCCATGGGGGTCGCGGAAACACCATATATTTT
TRBD2	TRBJ2-7	TRBV7-2	few	CASSYGLAGGRVF	TGTGCCAGCAGCTATGGACTAGCGGGGGGGCGCGTTTTC
TRBD1	TRBJ1-2	TRBV6-2/TRBV6-3	few	CASWDSPHGYTF	TGTGCCAGCTGGGACAGCCCTCATGGCTACACCTTC
NA	TRBJ2-7	TRBV7-9	few	CATEPPQDEQYF	TGTGCCACCGAACCACCCCAGGACGAGCAGTACTTC
NA	TRBJ1-5	TRBV6-1	NA	CASSEQGRGNQPQHF	TGTGCCAGCAGTGAACAGGGGAGAGGCAATCAGCCCCAGCATTTT
NA	TRBJ1-1	TRBV11-2	NA	CASSLLAQGATEAFF	TGTGCCAGCAGCTTATTAGCCCAGGGAGCCACTGAAGCTTTCTTT
TRBD2	TRBJ2-5	TRBV7-9	NA	CASSQRGGTGETQYF	TGTGCCAGCAGCCAACGGGGGGGTACGGGGGAGACCCAGTACTTC
NA	TRBJ1-2	TRBV6-5	few	CASSYSARGVYGYTF	TGTGCCAGCAGTTACTCCGCCCGAGGAGTCTATGGCTACACCTTC
NA	TRBJ1-6	TRBV4-2	many	CASSQDSRVNSPLHF	TGTGCCAGCAGCCAAGATAGCAGGGTTAATTCACCCCTCCACTTT
TRBD1	TRBJ1-1	TRBV12-3/TRBV12-4	NA	CASSSGRGIGNTEAFF	TGTGCCAGCAGTTCTGGCAGGGGGATAGGGAACACTGAAGCTTTCTTT
TRBD1	TRBJ2-1	TRBV7-2	NA	CASSWTGTAYNEQFF	TGTGCCAGCAGCTGGACCGGGACAGCATACAATGAGCAGTTCTTC
TRBD2	TRBJ2-5	TRBV5-5	few	CASSTPGLVFTQYF	TGTGCCAGCAGCACCCCGGGACTAGTTTTTACCCAGTACTTC
TRBD2	TRBJ2-3	TRBV20-1	few	CSARGVSGETPTDTQYF	TGCAGTGCTAGAGGGGTTAGCGGGGAAACCCCAACAGATACGCAGTATTTT
NA	TRBJ2-3	TRBV5-5	many	CASSLSQLTDTQYF	TGTGCCAGCAGCTTGTCTCAGCTCACAGATACGCAGTATTTT
NA	TRBJ2-5	TRBV10-3	few	CAIHGQREETQYF	TGTGCCATCCATGGGCAGAGGGAAGAGACCCAGTACTTC
TRBD2	TRBJ2-1	TRBV28	NA	CASSSTSRFRLGVGLPFF	TGTGCCAGCAGTTCGACTAGCCGGTTTAGGTTGGGGGTTGGGTTACCGTTCTTC
TRBD1	TRBJ1-5	TRBV12-3/TRBV12-4	many	CASRADRGSYQPQHF	TGTGCCAGCAGAGCAGACAGGGGGAGCTATCAGCCCCAGCATTTT
NA	TRBJ1-4	TRBV6-1	NA	CASYNPLRAKVEKLFF	TGTGCCAGTTACAACCCGTTACGGGCGAAGGTCGAAAAACTGTTTTTT
TRBD1	TRBJ2-7	TRBV28	NA	CASSSTPGTGPHEQYF	TGTGCCAGCAGCTCCACCCCCGGGACAGGGCCCCACGAGCAGTACTTC
TRBD1	TRBJ2-5	TRBV19	few	CASSRRQGEETQYF	TGTGCCAGTAGTCGACGTCAGGGGGAAGAGACCCAGTACTTC
TRBD1	TRBJ2-7	TRBV27	NA	CASSSGQGQGGKQYF	TGTGCCAGTTCCTCCGGCCAGGGACAGGGGGGGAAGCAGTACTTC